Below are 20 T cell receptor beta chains sequenced from a single sample in a study of Graves' ophthalmopathy and Graves' hyperthyroidism. From RNA, the CDR3 regions of TCR beta chains were amplified and sequenced. First-round RT-PCR with HTBI primers preceded a second-round multiplex PCR. MiXCR, run by TCRdb on the multiplex PCR reads, gives a single entry per CDR3 protein. The repertoire holds 600,000 to 650,000 distinct CDR3 sequences, 20% to 25% seen once, with around 6.9% in the top ten. Sequenced material: peripheral blood. The receptors derive from a young woman with stable Graves' hyperthyroidism. Some clones in this sample may be carry-over from other donors' samples.

This clonotype was recorded at least ten times. This chain connects TRBV6-1 to TRBJ2-2, with D tentatively TRBD1 (6 bases). CDR1 is MNHNS, CDR2 SASEGT, per germline. The V gene lost 6 bases and the J gene lost 2 bases, with 16 bases spanning the gap. CDR3 length: 16 amino acids. CDR3 in amino acids: CASRPPGRGNTGELFF. DNA for the CDR3: TGTGCCAGCAGACCGCCTGGCAGGGGAAACACCGGGGAGCTGTTTTTT.

The table lists this clonotype with many counts. This chain joins TRBV5-1 and TRBJ2-5, with D possibly being TRBD2 (6 bases). V was trimmed by 6 bases and J by 0 bases, leaving 15 bases between them. The CDR3 contains 15 residues. CDR1 is SGHRS, CDR2 YFSETQ, per germline. CDR3: CASNRGAANQETQYF. In DNA form, the CDR3 reads TGCGCCAGCAACCGCGGGGCGGCCAACCAAGAGACCCAGTACTTC.

In its sample, this clonotype was seen many times. J is TRBJ1-1 and V is TRBV19; no firm D call. Germline V gene lookup returns CDR1 LNHDA and CDR2 SQIVND (reference sequence). The CDR3 length is 15 residues. The V end was cut by 1 base, the J end by 1 base, with 10 bases between. The CDR3 spells CASSIGTPRNTEAFF. CDR3 bases: TGTGCCAGTAGTATAGGTACACCGAGGAACACTGAAGCTTTCTTT.

The DNA of the CDR3 is TGTGCCAGTAGCCATGACGGGCCTAACCTCTCGAACACCGGGGAGCTGTTTTTT. Translated: CASSHDGPNLSNTGELFF. This sequence joins TRBV19 and TRBJ2-2; D remains unclear. The CDR3 consists of 18 residues. With 6 bases removed from V and 0 bases from J, the gap between germline ends came to 20 bases. Germline values: CDR1 LNHDA, CDR2 SQIVND (reference sequence).

There are a few counts of this clonotype. This clone may be a read error of a much larger clone one base away. The chain's CDR3 is CASSQDEGNYGYTF. CDR3 coding DNA: TGTGCCAGCAGCCAAGATGAGGGGAACTATGGCTACACCTTC. This rearrangement joins TRBV3-1 to TRBJ1-2, with a possible D match to TRBD1 (5 bases). The V gene's germline CDR1 is LGHDT and CDR2 YNNKEL (reference sequence). This CDR3 has 14 residues. Trimming took 0 bases from V and 2 from J, leaving 7 bases between them. Using reference TRBV3-1 and TRBJ1-2 for the parts outside the CDR3, the full variable domain is DTAVSQTPKYLVTQMGNDKSIKCEQNLGHDTMYWYKQDSKKFLKIMFSYNNKELIINETVPNRFSPKSPDKAHLNLHINSLELGDSAVYFCASSQDEGNYGYTFGSGTRLTVV.

This clonotype appeared a few times. The V and J genes are TRBV19 and TRBJ1-1; 8 positions match TRBD1. The V gene's germline CDR1 is LNHDA and CDR2 SQIVND (reference sequence). CDR3 length: 16 residues. V trimming: 1 base; J trimming: 4 bases; junction bases outside the gene matches: 8. The CDR3, as DNA: TGTGCCAGTAGTATAGCCTTCAGGGGGCGGTTCACTGAAGCTTTCTTT. Protein product: CASSIAFRGRFTEAFF.

This clonotype was seen ten or more times. The chain links TRBV6-5 to TRBJ2-7, with D unresolved. The V and J ends lost 0 bases and 2 bases respectively, with 8 bases between them. The V gene's germline CDR1 is MNHEY and CDR2 SVGAGI. There are 14 residues in the CDR3. CDR3 nucleotide sequence: TGTGCCAGCAGTTACTCGGCAGGTCCCTACGAGCAGTACTTC. Protein product: CASSYSAGPYEQYF.

This clonotype was seen a handful of times. The chain employs TRBV29-1 and TRBJ1-1; D is ambiguous. The CDR3 totals 16 residues. CDR1 and CDR2 (germline): SQVTM, ANQGSEA. Trimming removed 5 bases from V and 3 bases from J, with 22 bases in between. The CDR3, as DNA: TGCAGCGTTTATTCCTATAATGGAGGGTGGGACACTGAAGCTTTCTTT. Translated, it gives CSVYSYNGGWDTEAFF.

In its sample, this clonotype was seen many times. The chain combines TRBV27 with TRBJ2-7, with 8 bases identical to TRBD1. With 4 bases clipped from V and 5 bases from J, the junction kept 13 bases outside the gene matches. This CDR3 comprises 16 residues. Germline V gives CDR1 MNHEY, CDR2 SMNVEV (reference sequence). The CDR3 DNA is TGTGCCAGCAGTTCCTACGCGTATCGACAGGGGAACGAGCAGTACTTC. It encodes CASSSYAYRQGNEQYF.

In this sample, this clonotype turned up many times. V is TRBV5-1 and J is TRBJ1-1; TRBD1 is a possible D gene (6 bases). Between the trimmed V and J ends, which lost 3 bases and 4 bases, there was a span of 13 bases. This CDR3 is built from 14 residues. CDR1 is SGHRS and CDR2 is YFSETQ in the germline V gene. DNA for the CDR3: TGCGCCAGCAGCTCCAGGGGTATGGGCACTGAAGCTTTCTTT. Protein sequence: CASSSRGMGTEAFF.

The table lists this clonotype with many counts. This rearrangement joins TRBV20-1 to TRBJ2-7; D is possibly TRBD1 (5 bases). V was cut by 6 bases and J by 4 bases, with 13 bases left in between. The CDR3 loop spans 12 amino acids. Germline CDR1 DFQATT, CDR2 SNEGSKA (reference sequence). For the CDR3, the DNA is TGCAGTGCCACGATCCAGGGATACGAGCAGTACTTC. Amino acids: CSATIQGYEQYF.

This clonotype occurred a few times. Mismatch with germline at one junction end may stem from a read error. As DNA, the CDR3 is TGTGCCAGCAGCTTGGACGGCGTGAGAGACATTAAGTACTTC. Translated: CASSLDGVRDIKYF. The genes are TRBV7-2 and TRBJ2-4, with D hard to call. The germline CDR1 and CDR2 sequences are SGHTA and FQGNSA. The CDR3 sequence is 14 residues long.

This clonotype was seen ten or more times. This chain links TRBV6-5 with TRBJ1-5; D gene ambiguous. CDR3 length: 15 residues. In germline, CDR1 is MNHEY, CDR2 SVGAGI. The V gene lost 0 bases and the J gene lost 0 bases, with 6 bases spanning the gap. The CDR3 DNA reads TGTGCCAGCAGTTACTCGAGTAATAGCAATCAGCCCCAGCATTTT. Translating gives CASSYSSNSNQPQHF.

J is TRBJ1-1 and V is TRBV28, with 11 bases that match TRBD1. Germline assignment: CDR1 MDHEN and CDR2 SYDVKM. This CDR3 has 15 amino acids. Losses at the gene ends were 5 bases for V and 7 bases for J; bases not matched to a gene: 9. Written as DNA, the CDR3 is TGTGCCAGCAGTCTCTCCGGGACAGGGGGGGATGAAGCTTTCTTT. Its protein product is CASSLSGTGGDEAFF.

In its sample, this clonotype was seen a few times. The chain couples TRBV3-1 to TRBJ2-2; D gene ambiguous. The CDR3 is 13 residues long. V was trimmed by 2 bases and J by 6 bases, leaving 7 bases between them. CDR1 and CDR2 (germline): LGHDT, YNNKEL (reference sequence). The CDR3 region is CASSQLVSGELFF. The CDR3 DNA reads as TGTGCCAGCAGCCAATTAGTTTCCGGGGAGCTGTTTTTT.

Ten or more counts support this clonotype. This chain uses TRBV11-3 with TRBJ1-1, with 12 bases matching TRBD1. Germline V gene data show CDR1 as SGHNT and CDR2 as YENEEA. V lost 8 bases, J lost 1 base, and 5 bases stayed unmatched. This CDR3 has 15 residues. CDR3 sequence reads: CASEGQGAENTEAFF. The CDR3 DNA is TGTGCCAGCGAGGGACAGGGGGCTGAGAACACTGAAGCTTTCTTT. Combining the CDR3 with reference TRBV11-3 and TRBJ1-1 gives the whole variable domain EAGVVQSPRYKIIEKKQPVAFWCNPISGHNTLYWYLQNLGQGPELLIRYENEEAVDDSQLPKDRFSAERLKGVDSTLKIQPAELGDSAVYLCASEGQGAENTEAFFGQGTRLTVV.

The chain joins TRBV6-1 to TRBJ2-2, with 10 bases matching TRBD1. The V gene's germline CDR1 is MNHNS and CDR2 SASEGT. The CDR3 sequence is 15 residues long. J lost 7 bases, V lost 6 bases, and 8 bases had no gene match. Here the CDR3 DNA reads TGTGCCAGCAGGCCGAGACAGGGGGCGGTCGGGGAGCTGTTTTTT. Its translation is CASRPRQGAVGELFF.

This clonotype was seen many times. The chain is built from TRBV2 and TRBJ2-5; D might be TRBD2 (6 bases). V was cut by 1 base and J by 2 bases, with 8 bases left in between. This CDR3 region has 14 residues. Germline V gives CDR1 SNHLY, CDR2 FYNNEI. CDR3 in DNA: TGTGCCAGCAGTGAAGGGACTATTCAAGAGACCCAGTACTTC. Its protein is CASSEGTIQETQYF.

This clonotype was recorded many times. The rearrangement uses TRBV19 and TRBJ1-5, with TRBD1 identical over 7 bases. The CDR3 sequence is 13 residues long. The V and J ends lost 9 bases and 6 bases, in that order; junction bases with no gene match: 8. Looked up from germline, CDR1 is LNHDA and CDR2 is SQIVND (reference sequence). CDR3 sequence reads: CASEVGGRQPQHF. The DNA of the CDR3 is TGTGCCAGCGAAGTAGGGGGCCGTCAGCCCCAGCATTTT. The full variable domain, in which reference TRBV19 and TRBJ1-5 provide the parts outside the CDR3, is DGGITQSPKYLFRKEGQNVTLSCEQNLNHDAMYWYRQDPGQGLRLIYYSQIVNDFQKGDIAEGYSVSREKKESFPLTVTSAQKNPTAFYLCASEVGGRQPQHFGDGTRLSIL.

This clonotype has a count of ten or more. CDR3 region: CASLAGGQPQHF. The CDR3 nucleotides are TGTGCCAGCCTGGCCGGGGGGCAGCCCCAGCATTTT. The rearrangement uses TRBV28 and TRBJ1-5; possible D gene TRBD1, 5 bases. The CDR3 contains 12 residues. Trimming left V 8 bases short and J 7 bases short, with 12 bases between. Germline loops: CDR1 MDHEN, CDR2 SYDVKM.